The present TCR beta chain was sequenced within a study of blood T cell repertoires in COVID-19 (dated by TCRdb to 2018 to 2020). With respect to the entire study: Samples from collaborators originated in the United States, Italy and Spain and spanned both the acute and convalescent phases of COVID-19. Where available, HLA class I and class II types were obtained from metadata supplied by the sample provider rather than from assay-based typing. The repertoires were released in a freely available public database intended as a resource for research on the immune response to SARS-CoV-2. The prospective study material was composed of cDNA or gDNA derived from T cells, B-cell-depleted T cells, or PBMCs. The sample metadata nearly always contained a de-identified subject ID, COVID-19 status, age in years and sex. The samples were drawn from the first 160 participants of the ongoing ImmuneRACE study and from some 1,300 subjects provided by 6 global collaborators. Subjects who had been exposed to COVID-19, were actively infected with it, or had recovered from it provided the deeply sampled blood TCRbeta repertoires that made up the dataset. General findings and caveats noted by the study authors: The quantity of clinical and demographic metadata differed by source and by participant and was supplied without curation.

Concerning this clone itself: It lacks a known antigen. The input lacks base qualities; no much larger clone sits a single base away.

TCRbeta CDR3 regions were amplified from genomic DNA by means of the immunoSEQ Assay, a bias-controlled multiplex PCR. As for the authors' bioinformatics: The number of nucleated cells in each sample was estimated from the amplification of reference gene primers within the assay. Sequence reads were collapsed and filtered to measure the absolute abundance of every unique TCRbeta CDR3 rearrangement. For each sample, productive Simpson clonality was calculated as the square root of Simpson's diversity index over productive rearrangements. In TCRdb, the immuneACCESS table is reduced to in-frame sequences with V and J assigned. These tables do not hold every clone; where another copy was compared, an unresolved V gene accounts for under half, and the others remain unexplained. Clone size and V and J calls were adopted from that table, with D and trimming inferred from the DNA. This sample gives roughly 200,000 clones in total; about 85% of them show up just once. Around 8% of the sample belongs to the ten largest clones.

Each collaborating institution followed its own protocols to collect whole blood in K2EDTA tubes. Collaborator samples were shipped for TCRbeta analysis as frozen whole blood, isolated PBMCs, or DNA extracted from either sample type. Trimming accounts for 6 bases at V and 7 bases at J, while the number of junction bases matched to no gene is 5. According to the germline V gene, CDR1 reads MDHEN and CDR2 reads SYDVKM. Reading from cysteine to phenylalanine, the CDR3 counts 14 amino acids. Of the read, only the CDR3 DNA is kept; its 42 bases are in frame from base 1. The sequenced sample was peripheral blood. The sequence derives from a woman of 80 years or more with acute or convalescent COVID-19. This chain is built from TRBV28 and TRBJ2-7; TRBD2 aligns with 14 central bases. The nucleotides are TGTGCCAGCAGCCGGACTAGCGGGAGGAGGGAGCAGTACTTC. This encodes CASSRTSGRREQYF.